This T cell receptor beta chain is from a study of technical replicates of blood from four donors. This CDR3 region has 18 residues. CDR1 and CDR2 from the germline V gene are MNHNS and SASEGT. V trimming: 4 bases; J trimming: 3 bases; junction bases outside the gene matches: 11. The method was immunoSEQ multiplex PCR; TCRdb's version includes in-frame clones alone and lacks a portion of them. Here the sample spans about 82,000 clones, around 90% being singletons. V gene TRBV6-1 combines with J gene TRBJ2-6, with 8 bases identical to TRBD1. The sample was T cells isolated from PBMCs. The TCR was taken from a human donor in good health. The CDR3 here is CASSGSDREVYGANVLTF. CDR3 nucleotide sequence: TGTGCCAGCAGTGGTTCGGACAGGGAAGTTTATGGGGCCAACGTCCTGACTTTC.